This T cell receptor beta chain is from a study of blood T cell repertoires in COVID-19. The V segment lost 0 bases and the J segment 6 bases; nucleotides outside the gene matches: 15. The CDR3 spans 18 residues. Generated by immunoSEQ multiplex PCR, the TCRdb table keeps only in-frame clones and is missing some. The sample carries 20,000 to 25,000 clones, roughly 91% recorded once. The sequenced sample consisted of peripheral blood. This TCR was sampled from a man aged 65 to 85 with acute or convalescent COVID-19. This chain joins TRBV5-3 and TRBJ2-1; 7 nucleotides match TRBD1. TRBV5-3 is reported as an ORF; its role is uncertain. DNA for the CDR3: TGTGCCAGAAGCTTGGCCTCCGGCACAGGGGTCACTCCCAATGAGCAGTTCTTC. Translated, it gives CARSLASGTGVTPNEQFF.